The T cell receptor beta chain described here comes from a study of cytomegalovirus exposure and HLA in healthy donors. PCR amplification relied on 60 Vbeta primers (plus 13 Jbeta primers). Repertoires were generated with immunoSEQ multiplex PCR, while TCRdb's copy carries only in-frame clones and drops some. Among about 300,000 clones listed, 86% were seen once. The V end lost 0 bases, the J end lost 6 bases, and 12 bases lay between the germline ends. This CDR3 is built from 14 residues. Germline values: CDR1 SGHRS, CDR2 YFSETQ. This clone was observed a single time. The chain couples TRBV5-1 to TRBJ1-1; possible D gene TRBD1, 5 bases. The receptor was isolated from a man in his forties in good health and CMV-seropositive. Sequenced: PBMCs. DNA for the CDR3: TGCGCCAGCAGCTTGGGCAGGGTTTTATCTGAAGCTTTCTTT. It translates to CASSLGRVLSEAFF.